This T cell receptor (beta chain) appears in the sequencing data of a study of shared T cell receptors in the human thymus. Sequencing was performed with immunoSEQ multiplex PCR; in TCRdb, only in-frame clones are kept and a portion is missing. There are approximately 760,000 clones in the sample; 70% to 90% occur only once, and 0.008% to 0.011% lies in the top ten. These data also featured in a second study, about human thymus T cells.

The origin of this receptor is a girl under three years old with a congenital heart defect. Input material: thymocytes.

The CDR3: CASSEGGSRAEAFF. CDR3 DNA sequence: TGTGCCAGCAGTGAAGGTGGGTCTCGGGCTGAAGCTTTCTTT. The V gene is TRBV2, the J gene TRBJ1-1, with D unclear. This CDR3 is built from 14 residues. V shed 1 base and J shed 6 bases, with 12 bases lying between them. The germline CDR1 and CDR2 sequences are SNHLY and FYNNEI.